These T cell receptor beta chains were read from a single sample in a study of identifying expanded T cells in peripheral blood. TCRdb keeps only in-frame clones here, not all; method: immunoSEQ multiplex PCR. Of around 94,000 clones in the sample, about 91% are singletons; the top ten hold approximately 14%. The specimen was blood. All receptors derive from a person between 18 and 69 years old in good health. The CDR3 runs from the conserved cysteine through the conserved F or W. Each record gives: D gene, J gene, V gene, clone size, CDR3 protein, CDR3 DNA. D genes are given only for firm matches. Clone size is shown for a subset of rows, as once, few, many or a class of expanded clone.

-,TRBJ1-5,TRBV19,-,CASSMTLYSNQPQHF,TGTGCCAGTAGTATGACACTATATAGCAATCAGCCCCAGCATTTT
TRBD1,TRBJ1-2,TRBV19,-,CASTPETGRTGGYTF,TGTGCCAGTACCCCCGAGACAGGGCGAACGGGAGGCTACACCTTC
-,TRBJ2-7,TRBV4-1,-,CASSQEVTERGEQYF,TGCGCCAGCAGCCAAGAAGTGACCGAGAGGGGGGAGCAGTACTTC
-,TRBJ2-1,TRBV10-2,once,CASSELWAARPNEQFF,TGCGCCAGCAGTGAATTATGGGCAGCCCGACCCAATGAGCAGTTCTTC
TRBD1,TRBJ2-7,TRBV11-3,-,CASSLGFGTGRSYEQYF,TGTGCCAGCAGCTTAGGTTTCGGGACAGGGCGGTCCTACGAGCAGTACTTC
-,TRBJ2-5,TRBV10-3,-,CAISASGETQYF,TGTGCCATCAGTGCCAGTGGAGAGACCCAGTACTTC
-,TRBJ1-4,TRBV19,once,CASSIEAEKLFF,TGTGCCAGTAGTATAGAGGCTGAAAAACTGTTTTTT
-,TRBJ2-3,TRBV30,once,CAWRFTTDTQYF,TGTGCCTGGAGATTTACTACAGATACGCAGTATTTT
-,TRBJ2-7,TRBV5-1,-,CASSSGGVYEQYF,TGCGCCAGCAGCTCCGGGGGAGTCTACGAGCAGTACTTC
TRBD1,TRBJ1-1,TRBV27,-,CASSSQGVGITEAFF,TGTGCCAGCAGTTCCCAGGGGGTTGGGATCACTGAAGCTTTCTTT
-,TRBJ1-1,TRBV7-2,once,CASRRDSDGLGTEAFF,TGTGCCAGCAGGCGTGACAGCGACGGCTTGGGCACTGAAGCTTTCTTT
-,TRBJ1-1,TRBV7-8,-,CASSLTGATEAFF,TGTGCCAGCAGCTTAACGGGGGCCACTGAAGCTTTCTTT
-,TRBJ2-3,TRBV7-2,few,CASSLGGADTQYF,TGTGCCAGCAGCTTAGGGGGGGCAGATACGCAGTATTTT
-,TRBJ2-7,TRBV20-1,-,CSAGHRYEQYF,TGCAGTGCTGGGCACAGGTACGAGCAGTACTTC
TRBD1,TRBJ1-1,TRBV9,-,CASSTRDSWNTEAFF,TGTGCCAGCAGCACTCGGGACAGCTGGAACACTGAAGCTTTCTTT
-,TRBJ2-1,TRBV10-1,-,CASSEGGGLGEQFF,TGCGCCAGCAGTGAGGGAGGGGGATTGGGTGAGCAGTTCTTC
-,TRBJ1-1,TRBV28,-,CASSLRRGTEAFF,TGTGCCAGCAGTTTGCGACGTGGCACTGAAGCTTTCTTT
-,TRBJ2-1,TRBV7-7,-,CASSLEGKSTGYNEQFF,TGTGCCAGCAGCTTAGAGGGAAAGAGCACTGGCTACAATGAGCAGTTCTTC
TRBD1,TRBJ1-2,TRBV7-9,few,CASSPPGQRGYGYTF,TGTGCCAGCAGCCCCCCGGGACAGAGAGGGTATGGCTACACCTTC
-,TRBJ1-1,TRBV7-3,-,CASSLGGVIEAFF,TGTGCCAGCAGCTTGGGAGGAGTTATTGAAGCTTTCTTT
-,TRBJ2-2,TRBV7-2,-,CASSLIRTNTGELFF,TGTGCCAGCAGCTTAATTAGGACGAACACCGGGGAGCTGTTTTTT
TRBD1,TRBJ2-7,TRBV10-1,-,CASSTGTGVNEQYF,TGCGCCAGCAGTACCGGGACAGGGGTTAACGAGCAGTACTTC
TRBD1,TRBJ1-4,TRBV2,-,CASSGQGANEKLFF,TGTGCCAGCAGTGGTCAGGGGGCGAACGAAAAACTGTTTTTT
-,TRBJ1-2,TRBV19,few,CASSTRYNYGYTF,TGTGCCAGTAGTACAAGATATAACTATGGCTACACCTTC
TRBD1,TRBJ1-2,TRBV5-6,-,CASSVTDGTGVYGYTF,TGTGCCAGCAGCGTAACCGACGGGACAGGGGTCTATGGCTACACCTTC